Listed here is a single T cell receptor beta chain. Trimming pared 3 bases from V and 5 bases from J, leaving 5 bases between. Per germline, CDR1 SGHRS and CDR2 YFSETQ. The CDR3 is 11 residues long. Measured with immunoSEQ multiplex PCR; TCRdb has only the in-frame clones, and not every one. In the table there are some 2,000,000 clones, roughly 95% of which are singletons. The data stem from a study of shared clonotypes between healthy human individuals. This TCR derives from a man in his late teens or twenties in good health. The chain uses TRBV5-1 and TRBJ1-1; D gene uncertain. Material: naive CD4+ T cells sorted from blood. Described subset: CD45RA+ positively selected. CDR3 sequence (DNA): TGCGCCAGCAGCTCGATGACTGAAGCTTTCTTT. It codes for CASSSMTEAFF.